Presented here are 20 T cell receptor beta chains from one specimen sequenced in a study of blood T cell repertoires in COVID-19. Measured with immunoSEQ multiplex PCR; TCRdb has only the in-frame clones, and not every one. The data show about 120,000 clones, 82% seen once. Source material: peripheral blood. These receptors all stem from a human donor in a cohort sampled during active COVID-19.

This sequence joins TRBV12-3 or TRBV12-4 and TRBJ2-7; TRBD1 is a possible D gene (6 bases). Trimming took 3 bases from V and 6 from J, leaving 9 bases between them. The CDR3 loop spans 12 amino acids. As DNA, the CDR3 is TGTGCCAGCAGTTTTTCAGGGGTCGAGCAGTACTTC. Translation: CASSFSGVEQYF.

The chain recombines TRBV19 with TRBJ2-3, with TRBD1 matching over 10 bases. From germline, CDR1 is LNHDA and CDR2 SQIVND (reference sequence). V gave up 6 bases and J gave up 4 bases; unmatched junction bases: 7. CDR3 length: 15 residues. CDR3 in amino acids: CASSRGTGASDTQYF. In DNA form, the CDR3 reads TGTGCCAGTAGCCGTGGGACAGGGGCTTCAGATACGCAGTATTTT.

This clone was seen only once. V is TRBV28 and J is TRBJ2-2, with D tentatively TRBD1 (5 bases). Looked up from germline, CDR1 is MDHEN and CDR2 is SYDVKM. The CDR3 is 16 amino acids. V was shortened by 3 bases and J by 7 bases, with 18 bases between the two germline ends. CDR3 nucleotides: TGTGCCAGCAGTTTCACACAGGTCCCCCGTGACGGGGAGCTGTTTTTT. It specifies CASSFTQVPRDGELFF.

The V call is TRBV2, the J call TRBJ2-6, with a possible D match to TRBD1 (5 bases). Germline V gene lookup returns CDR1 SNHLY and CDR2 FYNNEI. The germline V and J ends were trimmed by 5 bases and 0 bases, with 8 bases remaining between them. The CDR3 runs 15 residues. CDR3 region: CASSLGVSGANVLTF. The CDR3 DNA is TGTGCCAGCAGTTTAGGGGTCTCTGGGGCCAACGTCCTGACTTTC.

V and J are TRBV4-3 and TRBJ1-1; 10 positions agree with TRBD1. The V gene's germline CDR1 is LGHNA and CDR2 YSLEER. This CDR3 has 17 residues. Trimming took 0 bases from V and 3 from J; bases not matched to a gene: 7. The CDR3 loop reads CASSQDDRGLGDTEAFF. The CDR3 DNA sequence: TGCGCCAGCAGCCAAGATGACAGGGGGCTCGGGGACACTGAAGCTTTCTTT.

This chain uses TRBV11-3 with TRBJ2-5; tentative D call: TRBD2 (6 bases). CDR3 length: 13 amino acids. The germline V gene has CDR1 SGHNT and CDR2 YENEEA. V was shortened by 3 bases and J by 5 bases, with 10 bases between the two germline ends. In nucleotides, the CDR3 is TGTGCCAGCAGCTTCGGGAGTCGGGAGACCCAGTACTTC. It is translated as CASSFGSRETQYF.

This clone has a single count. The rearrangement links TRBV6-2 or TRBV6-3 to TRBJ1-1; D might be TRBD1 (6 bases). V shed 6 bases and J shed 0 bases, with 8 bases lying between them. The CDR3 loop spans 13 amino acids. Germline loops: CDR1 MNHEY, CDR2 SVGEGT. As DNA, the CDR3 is TGTGCCAGCAGCGGGACACTGAACACTGAAGCTTTCTTT. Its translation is CASSGTLNTEAFF.

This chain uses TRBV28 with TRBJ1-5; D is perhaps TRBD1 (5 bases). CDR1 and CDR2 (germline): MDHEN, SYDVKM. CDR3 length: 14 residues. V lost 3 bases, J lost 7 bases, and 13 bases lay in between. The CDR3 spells CASSFGQGGQPQHF. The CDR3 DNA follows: TGTGCCAGCAGTTTTGGGCAGGGCGGCCAGCCCCAGCATTTT.

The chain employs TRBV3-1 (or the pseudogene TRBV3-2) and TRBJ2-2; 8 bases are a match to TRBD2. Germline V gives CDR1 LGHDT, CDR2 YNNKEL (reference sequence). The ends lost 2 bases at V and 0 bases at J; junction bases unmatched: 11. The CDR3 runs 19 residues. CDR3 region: CASSQMPGGLDANTGELFF. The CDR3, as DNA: TGTGCCAGCAGCCAAATGCCGGGGGGGCTGGACGCGAACACCGGGGAGCTGTTTTTT.

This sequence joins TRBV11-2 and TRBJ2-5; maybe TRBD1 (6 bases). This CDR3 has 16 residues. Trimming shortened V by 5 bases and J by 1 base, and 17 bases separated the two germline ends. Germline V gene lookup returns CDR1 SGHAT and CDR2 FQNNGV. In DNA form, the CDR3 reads TGTGCCAGCAGCCAGACCGATGACAGGTTCCAAGAGACCCAGTACTTC. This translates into CASSQTDDRFQETQYF.

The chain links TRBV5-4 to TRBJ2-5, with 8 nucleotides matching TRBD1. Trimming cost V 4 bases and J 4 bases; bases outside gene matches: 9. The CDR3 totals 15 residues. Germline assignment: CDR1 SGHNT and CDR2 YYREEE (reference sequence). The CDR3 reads CASSNGQGGGETQYF. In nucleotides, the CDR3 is TGTGCCAGCAGCAACGGACAGGGAGGAGGAGAGACCCAGTACTTC.

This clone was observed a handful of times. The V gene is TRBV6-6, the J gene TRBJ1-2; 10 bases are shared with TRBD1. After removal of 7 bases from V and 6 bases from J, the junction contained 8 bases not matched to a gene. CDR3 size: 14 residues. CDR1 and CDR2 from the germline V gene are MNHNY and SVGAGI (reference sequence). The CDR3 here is CASMWGQGFDGYTF. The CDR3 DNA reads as TGTGCCAGCATGTGGGGACAGGGGTTCGATGGCTACACCTTC.

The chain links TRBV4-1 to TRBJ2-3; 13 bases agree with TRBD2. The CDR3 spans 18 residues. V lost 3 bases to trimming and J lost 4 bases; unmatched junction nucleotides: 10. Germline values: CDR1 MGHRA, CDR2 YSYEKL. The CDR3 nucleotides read TGCGCCAGCAGCCAGTTGGGACTAGCGGGGAATGAGGCAGATACGCAGTATTTT. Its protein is CASSQLGLAGNEADTQYF.

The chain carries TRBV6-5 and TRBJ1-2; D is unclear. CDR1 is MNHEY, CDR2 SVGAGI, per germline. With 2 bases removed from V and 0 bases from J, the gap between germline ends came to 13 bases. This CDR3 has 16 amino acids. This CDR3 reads CASSYSGVKANYGYTF. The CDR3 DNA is TGTGCCAGCAGTTACAGCGGCGTGAAAGCTAACTATGGCTACACCTTC.

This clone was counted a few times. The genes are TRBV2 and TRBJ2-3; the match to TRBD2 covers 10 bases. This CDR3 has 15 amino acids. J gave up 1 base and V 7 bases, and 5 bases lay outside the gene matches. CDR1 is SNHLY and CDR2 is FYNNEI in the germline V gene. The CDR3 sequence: CASKERGGGTDTQYF. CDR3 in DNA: TGTGCCAGCAAGGAGCGGGGGGGTGGCACAGATACGCAGTATTTT.

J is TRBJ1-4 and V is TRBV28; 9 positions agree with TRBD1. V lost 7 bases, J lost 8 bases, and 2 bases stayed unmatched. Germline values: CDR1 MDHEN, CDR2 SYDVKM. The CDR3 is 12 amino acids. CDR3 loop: CASIGQGEKLFF. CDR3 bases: TGTGCCAGCATCGGACAGGGGGAAAAACTGTTTTTT.

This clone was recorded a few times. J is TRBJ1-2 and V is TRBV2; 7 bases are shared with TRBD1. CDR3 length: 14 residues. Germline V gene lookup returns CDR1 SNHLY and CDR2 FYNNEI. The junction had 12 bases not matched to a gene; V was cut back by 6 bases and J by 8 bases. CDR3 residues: CASSNRDRSRGYTF. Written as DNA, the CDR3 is TGTGCCAGCAGCAACCGGGACAGATCGAGAGGCTACACCTTC.

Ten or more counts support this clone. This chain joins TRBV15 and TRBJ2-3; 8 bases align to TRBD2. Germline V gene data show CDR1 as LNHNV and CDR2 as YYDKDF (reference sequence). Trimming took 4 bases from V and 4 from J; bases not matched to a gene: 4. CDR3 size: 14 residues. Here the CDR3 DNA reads TGTGCCACCAGCATCGGGCGGGGGGCAGATACGCAGTATTTT. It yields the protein CATSIGRGADTQYF.

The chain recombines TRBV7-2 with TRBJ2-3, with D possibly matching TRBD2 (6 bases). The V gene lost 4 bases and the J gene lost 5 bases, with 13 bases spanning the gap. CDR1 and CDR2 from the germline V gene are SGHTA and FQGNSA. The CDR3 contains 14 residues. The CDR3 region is CASSSGLQGDTQYF. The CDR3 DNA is TGTGCCAGCAGCTCGGGACTCCAGGGAGATACGCAGTATTTT. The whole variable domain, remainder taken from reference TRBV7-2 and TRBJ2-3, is GAGVSQSPSNKVTEKGKDVELRCDPISGHTALYWYRQSLGQGLEFLIYFQGNSAPDKSGLPSDRFSAERTGGSVSTLTIQRTQQEDSAVYLCASSSGLQGDTQYFGPGTRLTVL.

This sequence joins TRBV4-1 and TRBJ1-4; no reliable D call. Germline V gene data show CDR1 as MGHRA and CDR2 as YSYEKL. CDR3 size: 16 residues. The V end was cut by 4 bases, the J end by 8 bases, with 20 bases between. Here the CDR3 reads CASSLLIASTREKLFF. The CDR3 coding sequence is TGCGCCAGCAGCCTGCTAATTGCCTCTACCCGGGAAAAACTGTTTTTT.